This entry describes one TCR beta chain. This entry belongs to a study of graft-versus-host responses after intestinal transplantation. Study-wide context: Induction using anti-thymocyte globulin, followed by tacrolimus and steroids for roughly 3 years, was given to all recipients.

Irradiated stimulators labeled with violet dye, some 200,000 in number, were plated with some 200,000 CFSE-labeled responders. Proliferating responders of the CD3+CD4+ and CD3+CD8+ phenotypes with low CFSE were sorted after the reaction. The assay was immunoSEQ multiplex PCR, and TCRdb's table has in-frame clones only and misses some. The sample lists about 21,000 clones; 50% to 65% were seen once. This CDR3 has 15 residues. Germline values: CDR1 SGHDT, CDR2 YYEEEE. V was shortened by 2 bases and J by 1 base, with 11 bases between the two germline ends. This clonotype was sampled from a human patient who received an intestinal transplant. This sequence joins TRBV5-6 and TRBJ2-3, with a weak D call TRBD1 (5 bases). Sequenced here: alloreactive CD4+ T cells from a mixed lymphocyte reaction culture, sampled before intestinal transplant. Sample subset: CFSE-low proliferating T cells sorted from approximately six-day pre-transplant mixed lymphocyte reaction (GvH or HvG direction). As DNA, the CDR3 is TGTGCCAGCAGCTTCCAGGGCTCAGGCACAGATACGCAGTATTTT. Its translation: CASSFQGSGTDTQYF.